This T cell receptor beta chain was profiled in a study of blood T cell repertoires in COVID-19 (dated by TCRdb to 2019 to 2021). Study-level background: Samples covering the acute and convalescent phases of COVID-19 were provided by collaborators in the United States, Italy and Spain. The sample metadata nearly always contained a de-identified subject ID, COVID-19 status, age in years and sex. The material from the prospective study consisted of cDNA or gDNA derived from T cells, B-cell-depleted T cells, or PBMCs. A freely available public database, intended as a resource for researchers studying the immune response to SARS-CoV-2, is where the repertoires were released. Samples were obtained from the ongoing ImmuneRACE study (first 160 participants) and from some 1,300 subjects provided by 6 global collaborators. The dataset comprised deeply sampled blood TCRbeta repertoires from subjects exposed to, actively infected with, or recovered from COVID-19. Where available, HLA class I and class II types were taken from metadata supplied by the sample provider and were not determined by assay-based typing.

The immunoSEQ Assay, a bias-controlled multiplex PCR, was used to amplify TCRbeta CDR3 regions from genomic DNA. The authors processed their data as follows. Nucleated cell counts per sample were estimated from amplification of reference gene primers within the assay. To quantify the absolute abundance of each unique TCRbeta CDR3 rearrangement, sequence reads were collapsed and filtered. Productive Simpson clonality was computed per sample as the square root of Simpson's diversity index over productive rearrangements. TCRdb re-hosts the immuneACCESS table, in-frame sequences only. Its copies lack some clones; in the studies checked, an unresolved V gene accounts for under half of them, and the cause for the rest is not known. The V and J calls and clone size were taken over from that table, and D and trimming were inferred from the DNA. Counted in this sample were 200,000 or so clones; roughly four fifths of them appeared once. Of the sample, about 5.5% falls within the top ten clones.

Each collaborating institution followed its own protocols to collect whole blood in K2EDTA tubes. For TCRbeta analysis, collaborators shipped samples in one of three forms: frozen whole blood, isolated PBMCs, or DNA extracted from either of those sample types. For this clone: Its antigen is currently not known. No clone much larger than this one lies a single base away; base qualities are absent.

Overall results and qualifications from the work: The amount of clinical and demographic metadata varied by source and participant and was provided uncurated.

Taken from cysteine to phenylalanine, the CDR3 has 19 residues. Just CDR3 DNA is preserved here, 57 bases in frame from base 1. V and J are trimmed by 1 base and 6 bases, and the gene matches miss 11 bases of the junction. CDR1 and CDR2, per the germline V gene, are SGHTA and FQGNSA. The sequencing sample was made of peripheral blood. This clonotype originated in a woman younger than 45 with acute or convalescent COVID-19. In this chain, TRBV7-2 is recombined with TRBJ2-1, with 14 bases in between that match TRBD2. The nucleotides read TGTGCCAGCAGCTTAGTAGGCGGACTAGCGGGGGGCCCTTTCAATGAGCAGTTCTTC. Its coded protein is CASSLVGGLAGGPFNEQFF.